This T cell receptor (beta chain) was identified during a study of vaccination and CD4 T cells after COVID-19. Study as a whole: Post-COVID samples had a sampling time that fell a median 101 days after diagnosis (range 35 to 161).

Germline trimming cut 8 bases from V and 8 bases from J; bases unmatched to any gene: 5. The CDR3 is made up of 12 amino acids. Germline CDR1 is SNHLY and CDR2 is FYNNEI. Concerning this clonotype: What it binds is unknown.

Oncomine TCR Beta short-read sequencing was applied to DNA from cultured CD4+ T cells. TCRdb called the PCR reads again in MiXCR, with one record for every CDR3 protein. The data show around 16,000 distinct CDR3 sequences, with 54% seen just once and more than 15% held by the top ten. Time point described: late sampling 161 to 241 days after vaccination in three convalescent patients. Treatment: roughly 11-day PBMC culture with coronavirus spike peptide pools or control peptides (ViraFEST assay). After expanding antigen-specific T cells with peptide pools, ViraFEST sequenced their TCRs. The TCR was taken from a human donor who had recovered from COVID-19. Sample: CD4+ T cells from blood, cultured in vitro, taken about 7 months after SARS-CoV-2 vaccination. The chain combines TRBV2 with TRBJ2-3; the match to TRBD1 covers 9 bases. CDR3 in amino acids: CASGDRVGTQYF. The CDR3 region has the DNA TGTGCCAGCGGGGACAGGGTCGGTACGCAGTATTTT.